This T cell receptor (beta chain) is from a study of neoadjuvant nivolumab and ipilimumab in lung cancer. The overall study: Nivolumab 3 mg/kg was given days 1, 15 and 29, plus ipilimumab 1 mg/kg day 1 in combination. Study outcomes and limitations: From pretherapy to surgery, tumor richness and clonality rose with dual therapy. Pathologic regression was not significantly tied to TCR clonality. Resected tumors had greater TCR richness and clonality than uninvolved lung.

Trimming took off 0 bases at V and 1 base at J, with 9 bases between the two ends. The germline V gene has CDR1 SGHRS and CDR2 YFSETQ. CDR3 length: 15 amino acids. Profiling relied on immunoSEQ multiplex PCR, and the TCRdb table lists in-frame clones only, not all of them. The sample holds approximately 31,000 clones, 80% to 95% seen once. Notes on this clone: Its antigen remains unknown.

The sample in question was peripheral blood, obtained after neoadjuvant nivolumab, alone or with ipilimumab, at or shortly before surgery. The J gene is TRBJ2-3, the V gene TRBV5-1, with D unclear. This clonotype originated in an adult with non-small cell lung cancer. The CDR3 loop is CASSLVLAGTDTQYF. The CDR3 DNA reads TGCGCCAGCAGCTTGGTACTCGCAGGCACAGATACGCAGTATTTT. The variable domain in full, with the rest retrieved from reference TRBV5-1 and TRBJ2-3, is KAGVTQTPRYLIKTRGQQVTLSCSPISGHRSVSWYQQTPGQGLQFLFEYFSETQRNKGNFPGRFSGRQFSNSRSEMNVSTLELGDSALYLCASSLVLAGTDTQYFGPGTRLTVL.